These 32 T cell receptor beta chains were sequenced from one sample in a study of long-term antiretroviral therapy in people with HIV. A v3.0 immunoSEQ assay was performed at survey level. Some clones are missing from TCRdb's copy, which holds only in-frame ones; the method was immunoSEQ multiplex PCR. Among roughly 23,000 clones listed, over 65% were seen once. Source: unsorted PBMCs, taken approximately 5.7 years after starting antiretroviral therapy. All receptors come from a man aged 25 to 40 with HIV.

This clone was counted a single time. This chain uses TRBV29-1 with TRBJ2-1; the D is unclear. The V gene's germline CDR1 is SQVTM and CDR2 ANQGSEA. There are 12 residues in the CDR3. V dropped 1 base and J dropped 5 bases, with 6 bases sitting between them. The CDR3 DNA follows: TGCAGCGTTGAAGGACCGCACAATGAGCAGTTCTTC. Its translation is CSVEGPHNEQFF.

The chain links TRBV25-1 to TRBJ1-1, with D unclear. CDR3 length equals 14 residues. Germline lookup yields CDR1 MGHDK and CDR2 SYGVNS. V lost 2 bases to trimming and J lost 0 bases, with 7 bases between them. The CDR3: CASSEGRMNTEAFF. CDR3 nucleotide sequence: TGTGCCAGCAGTGAAGGGCGGATGAACACTGAAGCTTTCTTT. Full variable domain (rest looked up from reference TRBV25-1 and TRBJ1-1): EADIYQTPRYLVIGTGKKITLECSQTMGHDKMYWYQQDPGMELHLIHYSYGVNSTEKGDLSSESTVSRIRTEHFPLTLESARPSHTSQYLCASSEGRMNTEAFFGQGTRLTVV.

This chain connects TRBV7-9 to TRBJ1-1; 9 bases align to TRBD1. Trimming cost V 5 bases and J 3 bases; bases outside gene matches: 1. The germline V gene encodes CDR1 SEHNR and CDR2 FQNEAQ (reference sequence). CDR3 length equals 13 residues. CDR3 in DNA: TGTGCCAGCAGCAGGACAGGGGACACTGAAGCTTTCTTT. Its protein is CASSRTGDTEAFF.

With regard to this clone: Other nucleotide sequences in the sample specify the same CDR3. The chain links TRBV18 to TRBJ2-7; TRBD1 aligns across 7 bases. The CDR3 extends over 14 amino acids. Germline CDR1 KGHSH, CDR2 LQKENI. Trimming at V came to 5 bases and at J to 2 bases, leaving 6 bases not matched to a gene. The CDR3 nucleotides are TGTGCCAGCTCAGCTACAGGGGAACCCTACGAGCAGTACTTC. This translates into CASSATGEPYEQYF.

The V call is TRBV7-9, the J call TRBJ1-2; TRBD1 might be the D (6 bases). V was pared by 3 bases and J by 2 bases, with 13 bases between. The CDR3 is made up of 15 amino acids. Germline lookup yields CDR1 SEHNR and CDR2 FQNEAQ (reference sequence). DNA for the CDR3: TGTGCCAGCAGCTTCCGCAGGGGTGGGAACTATGGCTACACCTTC. Translated: CASSFRRGGNYGYTF.

The chain combines TRBV7-3 with TRBJ1-2; 9 positions agree with TRBD1. The V and J ends lost 4 bases and 12 bases, in that order; junction bases with no gene match: 9. Germline V lookup: CDR1 SGHTA, CDR2 FQGTGA. The CDR3 totals 13 residues. The CDR3 DNA is TGTGCCAGCAGCTCAACAGGGGGCAGTGTCGACACCTTC. This codes for CASSSTGGSVDTF. The full variable domain, its missing parts supplied by reference TRBV7-3 and TRBJ1-2, is GAGVSQTPSNKVTEKGKYVELRCDPISGHTALYWYRQSLGQGPEFLIYFQGTGAADDSGLPNDRFFAVRPEGSVSTLKIQRTERGDSAVYLCASSSTGGSVDTFGSGTRLTVV.

The chain combines TRBV5-1 with TRBJ1-1; no clear D gene. CDR1 is SGHRS and CDR2 is YFSETQ in the germline V gene. V lost 4 bases, J lost 1 base, and 14 bases lay in between. The CDR3 runs 15 residues. CDR3 in amino acids: CASSPTPQQNTEAFF. CDR3 DNA sequence: TGCGCCAGCAGCCCCACCCCGCAGCAGAACACTGAAGCTTTCTTT. Complete variable domain (other parts from reference TRBV5-1 and TRBJ1-1): KAGVTQTPRYLIKTRGQQVTLSCSPISGHRSVSWYQQTPGQGLQFLFEYFSETQRNKGNFPGRFSGRQFSNSRSEMNVSTLELGDSALYLCASSPTPQQNTEAFFGQGTRLTVV.

A single count supports this clone. CDR3 loop: CASSEIRALTEAFF. CDR3 sequence (DNA): TGTGCCAGCAGTGAAATTCGGGCCCTCACTGAAGCTTTCTTT. J is TRBJ1-1 and V is TRBV6-1; D unclear. V was cut by 2 bases and J by 4 bases, with 11 bases left in between. CDR1 and CDR2 from the germline V gene are MNHNS and SASEGT. This CDR3 region has 14 residues.

The table lists this clone with a count of one. The chain recombines TRBV30 with TRBJ2-1; 7 nucleotides agree with TRBD1. The CDR3 loop spans 15 amino acids. The germline gives CDR1 GTSNPN, CDR2 SVGIG (reference sequence). Trimming removed 6 bases from V and 2 bases from J; junction bases left unmatched: 10. CDR3 sequence: CACNRGMHTYNEQFF. DNA of the CDR3: TGTGCCTGCAACAGGGGAATGCATACCTACAATGAGCAGTTCTTC.

This clone was seen only once. The chain uses TRBV11-3 and TRBJ2-5; D may be TRBD1 or TRBD2 (6 bases each). Germline-derived CDR1 and CDR2 are SGHNT and YENEEA. V lost 5 bases, J lost 7 bases, and 23 bases lay in between. The CDR3 has 16 residues. CDR3 nucleotides: TGTGCCAGCAGCCCTCCCGGTCCCGACCCGGGGGCGACCCAGTACTTC. It encodes CASSPPGPDPGATQYF.

Only one count was recorded for this clone. V and J are TRBV4-2 and TRBJ2-1; D remains ambiguous. The CDR3 extends over 14 amino acids. Germline CDR1 and CDR2: LGHNA and YNFKEQ. The V gene lost 4 bases and the J gene lost 0 bases, with 7 bases spanning the gap. CDR3 in amino acids: CASSPASSYNEQFF. The DNA for the CDR3 is TGTGCCAGCAGCCCCGCGAGCTCCTACAATGAGCAGTTCTTC.

The chain links TRBV18 to TRBJ2-7; no clear D. This CDR3 contains 18 residues. Germline V gene data show CDR1 as KGHSH and CDR2 as LQKENI. The V end was cut by 1 base, the J end by 2 bases, with 21 bases between. The CDR3 nucleotides are TGTGCCAGCTCACCACTAGGTCCTCTAAGGGTTCAGACCTACGAGCAGTACTTC. It codes for CASSPLGPLRVQTYEQYF.

The chain carries TRBV4-1 and TRBJ1-5; possibly TRBD1 for D (6 bases). The CDR3 length is 15 residues. Germline CDR1 reads MGHRA; CDR2 reads YSYEKL. V gave up 2 bases and J gave up 9 bases, with 17 bases separating them. For the CDR3, the DNA is TGCGCCAGCAGCCAAACCTACAGGGAAAAAAGGCCCCAGCATTTT. Translating gives CASSQTYREKRPQHF.

The chain combines TRBV19 with TRBJ1-1; D remains unclear. The germline gives CDR1 LNHDA, CDR2 SQIVND (reference sequence). V was clipped by 7 bases and J by 0 bases, with 21 bases between them. This CDR3 contains 17 residues. CDR3 DNA sequence: TGTGCCAGTATAGGGCCGGCCGGTCTTTTTATGAACACTGAAGCTTTCTTT. As protein: CASIGPAGLFMNTEAFF.

This chain connects TRBV5-6 to TRBJ1-2, with D unresolved. V gave up 4 bases and J gave up 6 bases, with 19 bases separating them. CDR1 and CDR2 (germline): SGHDT, YYEEEE. This CDR3 is 15 amino acids long. The CDR3 coding sequence is TGTGCCAGCAGCCTTTCCGGGCCGACATGGGATGGCTACACCTTC. It is translated as CASSLSGPTWDGYTF. Full variable domain (missing parts from reference TRBV5-6 and TRBJ1-2): DAGVTQSPTHLIKTRGQQVTLRCSPKSGHDTVSWYQQALGQGPQFIFQYYEEEERQRGNFPDRFSGHQFPNYSSELNVNALLLGDSALYLCASSLSGPTWDGYTFGSGTRLTVV.

The chain has TRBV4-1 and TRBJ2-3; D is possibly TRBD1 or TRBD2 (7 bases each). Deletions cut 4 bases from V and 0 bases from J, with 11 bases between. This CDR3 is 15 amino acids long. Germline values: CDR1 MGHRA, CDR2 YSYEKL. The CDR3 DNA follows: TGCGCCAGCAGCCTCAGGGGGGGGAGCACAGATACGCAGTATTTT. It codes for CASSLRGGSTDTQYF.

This chain joins TRBV11-2 and TRBJ2-2, with D maybe TRBD1 (6 bases). V dropped 8 bases and J dropped 1 base, with 11 bases sitting between them. The CDR3 contains 14 residues. The germline CDR1 and CDR2 sequences are SGHAT and FQNNGV. The CDR3 DNA follows: TGTGCCAGCGCGGAGACAGGGAACACCGGGGAGCTGTTTTTT. As protein: CASAETGNTGELFF. Variable domain in full (rest from reference TRBV11-2 and TRBJ2-2): EAGVAQSPRYKIIEKRQSVAFWCNPISGHATLYWYQQILGQGPKLLIQFQNNGVVDDSQLPKDRFSAERLKGVDSTLKIQPAKLEDSAVYLCASAETGNTGELFFGEGSRLTVL.

Written as DNA, the CDR3 is TGTGCCAGCAGCCCCATGTCCCTTGGACAGGCGATTGGCTACACCTTC. This sequence encodes CASSPMSLGQAIGYTF. The genes are TRBV7-9 and TRBJ1-2; 7 bases align to TRBD1. The ends lost 5 bases at V and 7 bases at J; junction bases unmatched: 16. The germline CDR1 and CDR2 sequences are SEHNR and FQNEAQ (reference sequence). The CDR3 extends over 16 amino acids.

The chain uses TRBV4-3 and TRBJ1-2; TRBD1 aligns across 7 bases. Germline values: CDR1 LGHNA, CDR2 YSLEER. The J segment lost 5 bases and the V segment lost 6 bases, leaving 12 bases of the junction unmatched. CDR3 size: 15 residues. Written as DNA, the CDR3 is TGCGCCAGCAGTGTCAGGGGGGCGGTGGGGTATGGCTACACCTTC. Amino acid sequence: CASSVRGAVGYGYTF.

This rearrangement joins TRBV10-2 to TRBJ2-1, with 9 bases that match TRBD2. The CDR3 is 16 amino acids. CDR1 is WSHSY and CDR2 is SAAADI in the germline V gene. V lost 7 bases, J lost 0 bases, and 7 bases stayed unmatched. CDR3 coding DNA: TGCGCCAGCACAAAGGGCGGGGGGGTCTCCTACAATGAGCAGTTCTTC. It encodes CASTKGGGVSYNEQFF.

J is TRBJ1-1 and V is TRBV10-3, with 7 bases lining up with TRBD1. CDR1 is ENHRY and CDR2 is SYGVKD in the germline V gene. V lost 5 bases and J lost 3; bases outside the gene matches: 6. The CDR3 is 14 residues long. The CDR3: CAISKDRMDTEAFF. CDR3 coding DNA: TGTGCCATCAGTAAGGACAGGATGGACACTGAAGCTTTCTTT.

The gene calls are TRBV7-6 and TRBJ2-7; no clear D gene. This CDR3 has 12 residues. CDR1 and CDR2 from the germline V gene are SGHVS and FNYEAQ. Trimming took 10 bases from V and 5 from J, leaving 15 bases between them. CDR3 protein: CATQAASDEQYF. CDR3 bases: TGTGCCACCCAGGCAGCGAGCGACGAGCAGTACTTC.

The V and J genes are TRBV19 and TRBJ2-6; D unresolved. With 7 bases removed from V and 2 bases from J, the gap between germline ends came to 12 bases. This CDR3 is 15 amino acids long. Germline CDR1 LNHDA, CDR2 SQIVND (reference sequence). CDR3: CASTDPGTGANVLTF. The DNA for the CDR3 is TGTGCCAGTACCGACCCAGGTACTGGGGCCAACGTCCTGACTTTC.

The J gene is TRBJ1-1, the V gene TRBV6-5; possible D gene TRBD1, 6 bases. The V gene lost 6 bases and the J gene lost 1 base, with 9 bases spanning the gap. Germline values: CDR1 MNHEY, CDR2 SVGAGI. This CDR3 is built from 13 residues. The CDR3 DNA reads TGTGCCAGCAGCCTACAGGGGAACACTGAAGCTTTCTTT. Amino acid sequence: CASSLQGNTEAFF.

This chain joins TRBV6-5 and TRBJ1-4; D unresolved. The CDR3 contains 14 residues. Germline CDR1 MNHEY, CDR2 SVGAGI. Trimming stripped 6 bases from V and 8 bases from J, with 16 bases between. Here the CDR3 DNA reads TGTGCCAGCAGCCTATATCGGGGAGGAGAAAAACTGTTTTTT. Translation: CASSLYRGGEKLFF.

This clone was observed once. The rearrangement uses TRBV6-5 and TRBJ2-1; D might be TRBD1 or TRBD2, each matching 5 bases. From germline, CDR1 is MNHEY and CDR2 SVGAGI. CDR3 length: 14 residues. V was pared by 5 bases and J by 7 bases, with 15 bases between. The CDR3 region has the DNA TGTGCCAGCAGTCAGCACCGGGACCTTAATGAGCAGTTCTTC. Encoded protein: CASSQHRDLNEQFF.

In its sample, this clone ranks as medium-sized. V gene TRBV7-9 combines with J gene TRBJ2-1; D remains unclear. This CDR3 has 8 amino acids. The germline gives CDR1 SEHNR, CDR2 FQNEAQ (reference sequence). Written as DNA, the CDR3 is TGTCAAGACAATGAGCAGTTCTTC. Translating it yields CQDNEQFF. Complete variable domain (other parts from reference TRBV7-9 and TRBJ2-1): DTGVSQNPRHKITKRGQNVTFRCDPISEHNRLYWYRQTLGQGPEFLTYFQNEAQLEKSRLLSDRFSAERPKGSFSTLEIQRTEQGDSAMYLCQDNEQFFGPGTRLTVL.

V gene TRBV13 combines with J gene TRBJ2-7; TRBD2 agrees at 9 bases. V lost 10 bases to trimming and J lost 4 bases; unmatched junction nucleotides: 11. CDR3 length: 14 residues. Germline V gives CDR1 PRHDT, CDR2 FYEKMQ (reference sequence). CDR3 amino acids: CATRVSGSTYEQYF. The CDR3 DNA sequence: TGTGCCACCCGGGTTAGCGGGAGTACGTACGAGCAGTACTTC.

The V and J genes are TRBV5-8 and TRBJ2-5, with D maybe TRBD2 (5 bases). Trimming stripped 4 bases from V and 1 base from J, with 11 bases between. The CDR3 is made up of 14 amino acids. The germline CDR1 and CDR2 sequences are SGHTS and YDEGEE. This CDR3 is CASSPGGRQETQYF. CDR3 coding DNA: TGTGCCAGCAGCCCCGGAGGTCGCCAAGAGACCCAGTACTTC.

The chain employs TRBV5-4 and TRBJ2-7, with 11 nucleotides matching TRBD2. There are 15 residues in the CDR3. The J segment lost 3 bases and the V segment lost 4 bases, leaving 6 bases of the junction unmatched. The germline gives CDR1 SGHNT, CDR2 YYREEE (reference sequence). CDR3 loop: CASSPLAGGRYEQYF. The CDR3 DNA reads as TGTGCCAGCAGCCCTCTAGCGGGAGGTCGCTACGAGCAGTACTTC.

The chain recombines TRBV21-1 with TRBJ2-7; TRBD1 is taken as the D call from the table, unchecked against the DNA. TRBV21-1 is termed a pseudogene. This CDR3 has 16 amino acids. CDR3 DNA: TGTGCCAGCAGCAAAGCGTCCGACAGGGGGCCCTACGAGCAGTACTTC. Its protein is CASSKASDRGPYEQYF.

The table lists this clone with a few counts. This sequence joins TRBV6-4 and TRBJ2-3; 8 nucleotides line up with TRBD2. This CDR3 has 15 residues. V shed 2 bases, J shed 0 bases, and the junction held 1 base outside the gene matches. Germline V CDR1 and CDR2: MRHNA, SNTAGT. The CDR3 DNA reads TGTGCCAGCAGTGACGGACTAGCTAGCACAGATACGCAGTATTTT. Translation: CASSDGLASTDTQYF.